The TCR beta chain described here comes from a study of immune cell composition in non-small cell lung cancer. Study-wide points: TIL tumour reactivity correlated with maximal tumour-associated clone frequency in adenocarcinoma.

Germline CDR1 reads LNHDA; CDR2 reads SQIVND (reference sequence). The CDR3 consists of 14 residues. Losses at the gene ends were 7 bases for V and 7 bases for J; bases not matched to a gene: 9. The table lists this clone with a few counts. Its antigen is as yet unknown. The assay was immunoSEQ multiplex PCR, and TCRdb's table has in-frame clones only and misses some. Of over 3,000 clones detected, around 80% appear once; the ten largest clones hold 6% to 8.5%. This rearrangement joins TRBV19 to TRBJ2-1; 8 nucleotides agree with TRBD1. Sequencing used lung tumor tissue. The source is a human donor with non-small cell lung cancer. This CDR3 reads CASKVATGVNEQFF. DNA for the CDR3: TGTGCCAGTAAAGTGGCGACAGGGGTAAATGAGCAGTTCTTC.